The 19 T cell receptor beta chains listed next were all sequenced from one sample in a study of blood T cell repertoires in COVID-19. Clones were sequenced by immunoSEQ multiplex PCR, and TCRdb holds only the in-frame ones, with some missing. The table lists 120,000 or so clones, 85% to 90% of them singletons. Specimen: peripheral blood. These receptors were collected from a human donor in a cohort sampled during active COVID-19.

This chain joins TRBV3-1 (or the pseudogene TRBV3-2) and TRBJ2-1; 11 positions agree with TRBD2. CDR1 is LGHDT, CDR2 YNNKEL, per germline (reference sequence). The CDR3 contains 16 residues. V dropped 2 bases and J dropped 5; count of bases not matched to a gene: 5. The CDR3 sequence is CASSQLGLAAHNEQFF. The CDR3 coding sequence is TGTGCCAGCAGCCAATTGGGACTAGCGGCCCACAATGAGCAGTTCTTC.

The chain employs TRBV4-2 and TRBJ2-5, with a weak D call TRBD2 (6 bases). Trimming stripped 0 bases from V and 1 base from J, with 15 bases between. CDR3 length: 17 residues. From germline, CDR1 is LGHNA and CDR2 YNFKEQ. The CDR3 coding sequence is TGTGCCAGCAGCCAAGATAGAGGGAGTAGCGGCCAAGAGACCCAGTACTTC. This encodes CASSQDRGSSGQETQYF.

The rearrangement links TRBV28 to TRBJ1-5; maybe TRBD1 (5 bases). The ends were cut back, 7 bases at V and 3 bases at J, with 7 bases in the middle. The germline V gene has CDR1 MDHEN and CDR2 SYDVKM. There are 12 residues in the CDR3. Written as DNA, the CDR3 is TGTGCCAGCACGGACAACAATCAGCCCCAGCATTTT. Protein product: CASTDNNQPQHF.

The V call is TRBV12-5, the J call TRBJ1-5; no definite D call. The germline V gene encodes CDR1 LGHNT and CDR2 FRNRAP. V was clipped by 5 bases and J by 11 bases, with 10 bases between them. The CDR3 has 11 residues. CDR3 sequence (DNA): TGTGCTAGTGGTGTACCCGGGACCCAGCATTTT. Its protein is CASGVPGTQHF.

The rearrangement links TRBV10-3 to TRBJ2-7; 8 bases are a match to TRBD1. V lost 3 bases, J lost 0 bases, and 4 bases stayed unmatched. This CDR3 has 15 residues. The germline gives CDR1 ENHRY, CDR2 SYGVKD. CDR3 bases: TGTGCCATCAGTGACAGGACAGGGAACTCCTACGAGCAGTACTTC. It encodes CAISDRTGNSYEQYF.

This sequence joins TRBV5-1 and TRBJ2-7; 13 bases are shared with TRBD2. Unmatched junction bases numbered 19, after V lost 4 bases and J lost 6 bases. Germline V gives CDR1 SGHRS, CDR2 YFSETQ. The CDR3 runs to 19 residues. In nucleotides, the CDR3 is TGCGCCAGCAGCGAATACCAACAGGGGCCAGGACTAGCGGGAGCCGAGCAGTACTTC. Protein sequence: CASSEYQQGPGLAGAEQYF. Full variable domain (missing parts from reference TRBV5-1 and TRBJ2-7): KAGVTQTPRYLIKTRGQQVTLSCSPISGHRSVSWYQQTPGQGLQFLFEYFSETQRNKGNFPGRFSGRQFSNSRSEMNVSTLELGDSALYLCASSEYQQGPGLAGAEQYFGPGTRLTVT.

The rearrangement joins TRBV5-1 to TRBJ2-5; 10 bases match TRBD2. Germline CDR1 is SGHRS and CDR2 is YFSETQ. V shed 5 bases and J 4 bases; nucleotides not matched to a gene: 8. The CDR3 contains 15 residues. The CDR3 protein is CASSVAGGLAETQYF. The DNA of the CDR3 is TGCGCCAGCAGTGTAGCGGGGGGACTCGCAGAGACCCAGTACTTC. The whole variable domain, filled in from reference TRBV5-1 and TRBJ2-5, reads KAGVTQTPRYLIKTRGQQVTLSCSPISGHRSVSWYQQTPGQGLQFLFEYFSETQRNKGNFPGRFSGRQFSNSRSEMNVSTLELGDSALYLCASSVAGGLAETQYFGPGTRLLVL.

The chain recombines TRBV2 with TRBJ1-6, with a possible D match to TRBD1 (6 bases). The V gene lost 8 bases and the J gene lost 8 bases, with 13 bases spanning the gap. Germline V gene sequence: CDR1 SNHLY, CDR2 FYNNEI. The CDR3 length is 13 residues. CDR3 region: CASSRDTDSPLHF. CDR3 nucleotides: TGTGCCAGCTCTCGGGACACCGATTCACCCCTCCACTTT. Full variable domain (outside the CDR3, taken from reference TRBV2 and TRBJ1-6): EPEVTQTPSHQVTQMGQEVILRCVPISNHLYFYWYRQILGQKVEFLVSFYNNEISEKSEIFDDQFSVERPDGSNFTLKIRSTKLEDSAMYFCASSRDTDSPLHFGNGTRLTVT.

The chain is built from TRBV19 and TRBJ1-6, with D possibly TRBD1 on 5 matching bases. Trimming removed 10 bases from V and 8 bases from J, with 18 bases in between. The germline V gene has CDR1 LNHDA and CDR2 SQIVND (reference sequence). The CDR3 is made up of 14 amino acids. The CDR3 nucleotides are TGTGCCACCCAGACGGGGGGGAAGGATTCACCCCTCCACTTT. Its translation is CATQTGGKDSPLHF.

The chain combines TRBV5-1 with TRBJ2-3; D is unresolved. V was shortened by 4 bases and J by 1 base, with 16 bases between the two germline ends. Per the germline V gene, CDR1 is SGHRS and CDR2 is YFSETQ. The CDR3 runs to 16 residues. The CDR3 region is CASSPPGQPRTDTQYF. The CDR3, as DNA: TGCGCCAGCAGCCCCCCTGGGCAGCCCCGCACAGATACGCAGTATTTT.

J is TRBJ1-1 and V is TRBV15; D is unresolved. The CDR3 runs 14 residues. Deletions cut 1 base from V and 4 bases from J, with 10 bases between. The V gene's germline CDR1 is LNHNV and CDR2 YYDKDF (reference sequence). Here the CDR3 DNA reads TGTGCCACCAGCAGAGGTCTTGCGAGCACTGAAGCTTTCTTT. It is translated as CATSRGLASTEAFF.

The gene calls are TRBV5-8 and TRBJ2-2; TRBD2 aligns across 12 bases. Trimming took 1 base from V and 4 from J; bases not matched to a gene: 5. Looked up from germline, CDR1 is SGHTS and CDR2 is YDEGEE. The CDR3 spans 17 residues. CDR3 nucleotides: TGTGCCAGCAGCTTGCTAGCGGGAGGGCCGGTCACCGGGGAGCTGTTTTTT. Translated: CASSLLAGGPVTGELFF.

The CDR3 nucleotides read TGTGCCAGCAGTATACAGGGCAGGGGGAGCAATCAGCCCCAGCATTTT. Amino acids: CASSIQGRGSNQPQHF. The chain has TRBV6-2 or TRBV6-3 and TRBJ1-5, with TRBD1 matching over 7 bases. Germline assignment: CDR1 MNHEY and CDR2 SVGEGT. CDR3 size: 16 residues. Trimming removed 5 bases from V and 1 base from J; junction bases left unmatched: 8.

The gene calls are TRBV18 and TRBJ2-2; a possible D gene is TRBD1 (6 bases). The V end lost 3 bases, the J end lost 1 base, and 9 bases lay between the germline ends. Germline assignment: CDR1 KGHSH and CDR2 LQKENI. The CDR3 consists of 15 residues. CDR3 residues: CASSPGQMNTGELFF. For the CDR3, the DNA is TGTGCCAGCTCACCCGGACAGATGAACACCGGGGAGCTGTTTTTT.

The rearrangement links TRBV19 to TRBJ2-7; tentatively, D is TRBD2 (6 bases). CDR3 length equals 15 residues. V lost 3 bases and J 2 bases, leaving 14 bases between the germline ends. The germline gives CDR1 LNHDA, CDR2 SQIVND (reference sequence). CDR3 in amino acids: CASSIMRGAPYEQYF. DNA of the CDR3: TGTGCCAGTAGTATTATGCGGGGTGCCCCCTACGAGCAGTACTTC. The full variable domain, with the rest looked up from reference TRBV19 and TRBJ2-7, is DGGITQSPKYLFRKEGQNVTLSCEQNLNHDAMYWYRQDPGQGLRLIYYSQIVNDFQKGDIAEGYSVSREKKESFPLTVTSAQKNPTAFYLCASSIMRGAPYEQYFGPGTRLTVT.

V usage is TRBV15 and J usage is TRBJ1-4; D gene ambiguous. Germline V gives CDR1 LNHNV, CDR2 YYDKDF (reference sequence). This CDR3 has 12 amino acids. Trimming removed 1 base from V and 8 bases from J, with 5 bases in between. The CDR3 nucleotides read TGTGCCACCAGCAGAGGCGGAGAAAAACTGTTTTTT. This encodes CATSRGGEKLFF.

The rearrangement uses TRBV5-1 and TRBJ1-2; 12 nucleotides align to TRBD1. This CDR3 contains 16 residues. The V segment lost 1 base and the J segment 4 bases; nucleotides outside the gene matches: 5. CDR1 and CDR2 from the germline V gene are SGHRS and YFSETQ. The CDR3 protein is CASSLPGQGARYGYTF. CDR3 DNA: TGCGCCAGCAGCTTGCCGGGACAGGGGGCGCGCTATGGCTACACCTTC.

The V call is TRBV29-1, the J call TRBJ2-5; the match to TRBD2 covers 9 bases. Germline CDR1 is SQVTM and CDR2 is ANQGSEA. The V gene end was trimmed by 7 bases and the J gene end by 5 bases; junction bases not matched to a gene: 14. The CDR3 sequence is 15 residues long. CDR3 protein: CSGKGAAGGMETQYF. The CDR3 DNA is TGCAGCGGGAAAGGGGCAGCGGGAGGCATGGAGACCCAGTACTTC.

This chain uses TRBV6-5 with TRBJ2-3, with 7 bases that match TRBD1. CDR1 is MNHEY and CDR2 is SVGAGI in the germline V gene. The V and J ends lost 7 bases and 3 bases, in that order; junction bases with no gene match: 7. CDR3 length: 14 amino acids. CDR3 DNA: TGTGCCAGCACGATAGGGGGCTATACAGATACGCAGTATTTT. This sequence encodes CASTIGGYTDTQYF.